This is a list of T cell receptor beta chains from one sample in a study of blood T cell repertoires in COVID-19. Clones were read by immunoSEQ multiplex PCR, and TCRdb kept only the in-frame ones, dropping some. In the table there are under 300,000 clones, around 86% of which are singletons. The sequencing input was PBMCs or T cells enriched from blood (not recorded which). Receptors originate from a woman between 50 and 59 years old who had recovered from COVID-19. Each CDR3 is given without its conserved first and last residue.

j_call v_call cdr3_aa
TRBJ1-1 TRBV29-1 SVEQRVLNTEAF
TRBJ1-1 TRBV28 ASSSKREAF
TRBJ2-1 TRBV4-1 ASSQDPDHRGEQF
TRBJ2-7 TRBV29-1 SVEGGQGGGYEQY
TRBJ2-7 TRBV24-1 ATSLAGGHEQY
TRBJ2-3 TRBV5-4 ASSSPSPDTQY
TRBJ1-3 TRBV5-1 ASSLGQAAGNTIY
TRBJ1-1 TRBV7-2 ASSSQKGQGWKAF
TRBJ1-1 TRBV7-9 ASSTRGDREAF
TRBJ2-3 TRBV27 ASSTAPATFTDTQY
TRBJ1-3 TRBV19 ASSTSDKISGNTIY
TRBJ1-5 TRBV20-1 SAISQGPQH
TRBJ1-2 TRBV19 ASSIIRGMGYGYT
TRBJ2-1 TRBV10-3 AISDDGTSGSYNEQF
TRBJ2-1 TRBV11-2 ASSLGLAGGWEQF
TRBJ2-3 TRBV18 ASSPPSGGGTDTQY
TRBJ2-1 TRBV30 TSGKNNEQF
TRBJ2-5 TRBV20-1 SAWEVETQY
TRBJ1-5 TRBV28 ASSSMRGQIQPQH